The 8 T cell receptor beta chains given below trace back to one sample, sequenced in a study of cytomegalovirus exposure and HLA in healthy donors. Here immunoSEQ multiplex PCR was the method, and the copy in TCRdb shows in-frame clones only, minus some. The profile shows 55,000 to 75,000 clones, 85% to 95% of them singletons. Material for sequencing was PBMCs. These receptors all come from a man aged 18-30 years in good health and CMV-seropositive.

The chain carries TRBV28 and TRBJ1-3, with 7 bases aligning to TRBD1. Germline values: CDR1 MDHEN, CDR2 SYDVKM. J gave up 0 bases and V 7 bases, and 6 bases lay outside the gene matches. The length of the CDR3 is 15 residues. This CDR3 reads CASTEGAISGNTIYF. In DNA, the CDR3 is TGTGCCAGCACGGAGGGGGCCATCTCTGGAAACACCATATATTTT.

Only one count was recorded for this clone. The genes are TRBV7-2 and TRBJ2-7; 9 nucleotides agree with TRBD1. This CDR3 spans 15 amino acids. V shed 5 bases, J shed 4 bases, and the junction held 9 bases outside the gene matches. CDR1 and CDR2 (germline): SGHTA, FQGNSA. CDR3 loop: CASSRTGDLSYEQYF. CDR3 nucleotide sequence: TGTGCCAGCAGCCGGACAGGGGACCTCTCTTACGAGCAGTACTTC.

The V gene is TRBV5-1, the J gene TRBJ2-1, with 7 bases lining up with TRBD1. The CDR3 consists of 17 residues. The V gene's germline CDR1 is SGHRS and CDR2 YFSETQ. J lost 4 bases, V lost 2 bases, and 12 bases had no gene match. CDR3 region: CASSFTPGQSPYNEQFF. CDR3 bases: TGCGCCAGCAGCTTTACTCCGGGACAGTCACCTTACAATGAGCAGTTCTTC.

The chain has TRBV27 and TRBJ1-5; D not certain. The V gene lost 0 bases and the J gene lost 0 bases, with 15 bases spanning the gap. Germline CDR1 and CDR2: MNHEY and SMNVEV (reference sequence). The length of the CDR3 is 18 residues. This chain's CDR3 is CASSLSAPAPYSNQPQHF. The CDR3 DNA follows: TGTGCCAGCAGTTTATCGGCTCCAGCGCCATATAGCAATCAGCCCCAGCATTTT.

The genes are TRBV5-6 and TRBJ1-4; D is perhaps TRBD1 (6 bases). The CDR3 is 15 amino acids. In germline, CDR1 is SGHDT, CDR2 YYEEEE. The V gene lost 2 bases and the J gene lost 7 bases, with 15 bases spanning the gap. The CDR3 here is CASSLGTGWAEKLFF. The CDR3 nucleotides read TGTGCCAGCAGCTTAGGCACAGGGTGGGCTGAAAAACTGTTTTTT.

The chain recombines TRBV6-5 with TRBJ1-4; weak D call: TRBD1 (6 bases). The CDR3 has 15 amino acids. Germline values: CDR1 MNHEY, CDR2 SVGAGI. Trimming cost V 5 bases and J 0 bases, with 10 bases left between them. CDR3 protein: CASSPYRATNEKLFF. In nucleotides, the CDR3 is TGTGCCAGCAGTCCGTACAGGGCAACTAATGAAAAACTGTTTTTT.

This chain uses TRBV15 with TRBJ2-1, with a weak D call TRBD2 (5 bases). V was clipped by 0 bases and J by 7 bases, with 13 bases between them. Germline V gene sequence: CDR1 LNHNV, CDR2 YYDKDF (reference sequence). The CDR3 totals 15 residues. CDR3 sequence: CATSRDRASPNEQFF. The CDR3 region has the DNA TGTGCCACCAGCAGAGATCGGGCTAGCCCAAATGAGCAGTTCTTC.

The table lists this clone with a count of one. The rearrangement uses TRBV11-2 and TRBJ1-2; TRBD1 agrees at 7 bases. Germline CDR1 SGHAT, CDR2 FQNNGV. The CDR3 has 12 residues. With 5 bases clipped from V and 10 bases from J, the junction kept 7 bases outside the gene matches. The CDR3 DNA follows: TGTGCCAGCAGCGCCCGGGACAGCACCTACACCTTC. Encoded protein: CASSARDSTYTF.